This section outlines one TCR beta chain sequence together with its context. This sample was included in a study of T cell responses to AZD1222 COVID-19 vaccine. Germline V gene lookup returns CDR1 MDHEN and CDR2 SYDVKM. The CDR3 has 15 amino acids. Clones were sequenced by immunoSEQ multiplex PCR, and TCRdb holds only the in-frame ones, with some missing. The sample holds about 140,000 clones, 85% to 90% seen once. The source of this sequence is an adult in good health. The sample here was peripheral blood, taken on day 0 of AZD1222 vaccination. The chain carries TRBV28 and TRBJ1-5, with TRBD2 as a possible D gene (6 bases). Near its end, the DNA agrees better with TRBJ2-3, so the J call may be wrong. This chain's CDR3 is CASSSPRGANQPQYF. Written as DNA, the CDR3 is TGTGCCAGCAGTTCCCCCCGCGGGGCCAATCAGCCCCAGTATTTT.